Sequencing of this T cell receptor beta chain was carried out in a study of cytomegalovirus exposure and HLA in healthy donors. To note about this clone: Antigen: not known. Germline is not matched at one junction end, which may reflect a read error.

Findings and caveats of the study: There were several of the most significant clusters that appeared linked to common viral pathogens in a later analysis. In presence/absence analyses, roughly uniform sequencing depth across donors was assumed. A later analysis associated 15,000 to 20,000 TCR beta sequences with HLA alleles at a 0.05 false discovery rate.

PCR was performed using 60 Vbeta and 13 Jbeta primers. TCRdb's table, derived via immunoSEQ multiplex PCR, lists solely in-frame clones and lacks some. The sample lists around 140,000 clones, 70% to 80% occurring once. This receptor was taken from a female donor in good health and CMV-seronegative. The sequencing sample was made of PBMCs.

Here the CDR3 reads CMTGNNDEQFF. In DNA, the CDR3 is TGCATGACAGGGAATAACGATGAGCAGTTCTTC. The chain carries TRBV7-9 and TRBJ2-1; 7 positions agree with TRBD1. CDR1 and CDR2 from the germline V gene are SEHNR and FQNEAQ (reference sequence). The CDR3 runs to 11 residues.